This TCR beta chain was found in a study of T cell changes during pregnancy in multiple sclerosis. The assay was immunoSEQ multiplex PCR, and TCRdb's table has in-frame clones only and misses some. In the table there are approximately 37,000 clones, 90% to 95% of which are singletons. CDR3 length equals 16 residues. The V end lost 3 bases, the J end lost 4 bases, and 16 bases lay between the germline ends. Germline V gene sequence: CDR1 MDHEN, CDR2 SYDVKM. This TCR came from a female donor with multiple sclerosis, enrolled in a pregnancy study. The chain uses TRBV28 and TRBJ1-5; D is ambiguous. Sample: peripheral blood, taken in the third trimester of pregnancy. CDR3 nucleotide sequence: TGTGCCAGCAGTTTCGGAGGGAGAGGCGTGAATCAGCCCCAGCATTTT. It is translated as CASSFGGRGVNQPQHF.